This TCR beta chain was captured in a study of cytotoxic CD8 clonotypes in ibrutinib-treated CLL. Study-level points and caveats: Stable or contracted on treatment, public clonotypes were also uncommon.

As regards this clone: The antigen is unknown.

Measured with immunoSEQ multiplex PCR; TCRdb has only the in-frame clones, and not every one. Of about 49,000 clones in the sample, roughly 50% are singletons; the top ten hold about 33%. The CDR3 is 13 residues long. The V and J ends lost 5 bases and 4 bases respectively, with 12 bases between them. From germline, CDR1 is GTSNPN and CDR2 SVGIG (reference sequence). The TCR was taken from a human donor with chronic lymphocytic leukemia. This chain links TRBV30 with TRBJ1-3; D remains ambiguous. Here the sequenced sample was PBMCs, taken after 12 months of ibrutinib treatment. The CDR3 DNA reads as TGTGCCTGGGGGCCAGGTGGGGGAAACACCATATATTTT. It codes for CAWGPGGGNTIYF.